The 15 T cell receptor beta chains below come from one sample, sequenced in a study of vaccination and CD4 T cells after COVID-19. These receptors' targets are unknown. Treatment denoted: roughly ten-day PBMC culture with coronavirus spike peptide pools or control peptides (ViraFEST assay). Unexposed donor CD4+ T cells predated the COVID-19 pandemic, collected 2011-2018. An Oncomine TCR Beta short-read assay was used to sequence the DNA from cultured CD4+ T cells. TCRdb passed the PCR reads through MiXCR, listing each CDR3 protein once. This table holds about 5,700 distinct CDR3 sequences, about 40% found once. Sequencing input: CD4+ T cells from blood, cultured in vitro. The receptors shown here come from a human donor in good health.

The chain couples TRBV20-1 to TRBJ1-1, with D unresolved. The CDR3 is 15 amino acids. The ends were cut back, 4 bases at V and 4 bases at J, with 19 bases in the middle. CDR1 is DFQATT, CDR2 SNEGSKA, per germline (reference sequence). CDR3 bases: TGCAGTGCTAAACCCTATCTGAAGATGGCCACTGAAGCTTTCTTT. Protein: CSAKPYLKMATEAFF.

This chain uses TRBV7-8 with TRBJ1-2; 7 nucleotides align to TRBD1. CDR1 is SGHVS, CDR2 FQNEAQ, per germline. This CDR3 spans 12 amino acids. Trimming cost V 4 bases and J 8 bases; bases outside gene matches: 4. The CDR3 coding sequence is TGTGCCAGCAGCTACACAGGGGAAGGCTACACCTTC. Translation: CASSYTGEGYTF.

This clonotype was recorded only once. The chain combines TRBV19 with TRBJ2-5, with a tentative D call TRBD2 (6 bases). Germline lookup yields CDR1 LNHDA and CDR2 SQIVND (reference sequence). The V end was cut by 7 bases, the J end by 4 bases, with 13 bases between. The CDR3 covers 13 residues. In DNA, the CDR3 is TGTGCCAGTAACTCCCACGGGGGAGAGACCCAGTACTTC. Its protein product is CASNSHGGETQYF.

This clonotype occurred once. The rearrangement links TRBV27 to TRBJ1-4; 7 positions agree with TRBD1. V shed 0 bases and J 4 bases; nucleotides not matched to a gene: 2. The germline V gene encodes CDR1 MNHEY and CDR2 SMNVEV (reference sequence). This CDR3 has 15 residues. This CDR3 reads CASSLSAGGNEKLFF. CDR3 nucleotides: TGTGCCAGCAGTTTATCCGCAGGGGGTAATGAAAAACTGTTTTTT.

This clonotype was observed a single time. V usage is TRBV12-3 or TRBV12-4 and J usage is TRBJ1-2; tentatively, D is TRBD1 (6 bases). This CDR3 is 13 amino acids long. The ends were cut back, 6 bases at V and 1 base at J, with 9 bases in the middle. The CDR3 is CASSSDSNYGYTF. The CDR3 region has the DNA TGTGCCAGCAGCTCGGACAGTAACTATGGCTACACCTTC.

The chain links TRBV19 to TRBJ1-2; D is perhaps TRBD1 (5 bases). CDR3 length equals 13 residues. Trimming pared 11 bases from V and 4 bases from J, leaving 17 bases between. Germline CDR1 LNHDA, CDR2 SQIVND (reference sequence). The CDR3 DNA sequence: TGTGCCTCGATGGGACCGAGTCTCTATGGCTACACCTTC. Translation: CASMGPSLYGYTF.

The chain combines TRBV19 with TRBJ1-1, with 10 bases matching TRBD1. Germline CDR1 reads LNHDA; CDR2 reads SQIVND (reference sequence). This CDR3 spans 13 amino acids. The trim removed 10 bases at V and 5 bases at J, leaving 7 bases unmatched. The CDR3 sequence is CATTGTGVTEAFF. In nucleotides, the CDR3 is TGTGCCACTACCGGGACAGGGGTAACTGAAGCTTTCTTT.

This chain joins TRBV12-3 or TRBV12-4 and TRBJ1-6; tentative D call: TRBD1 (5 bases). The V end was cut by 3 bases, the J end by 12 bases, with 18 bases between. The CDR3 contains 15 residues. The CDR3 sequence: CASSFRATLSGPLHF. In nucleotides, the CDR3 is TGTGCCAGCAGTTTCAGGGCTACACTATCTGGACCCCTCCACTTT.

The chain is built from TRBV30 and TRBJ1-1, with D uncertain. Germline assignment: CDR1 GTSNPN and CDR2 SVGIG (reference sequence). Trimming took 1 base from V and 4 from J, leaving 13 bases between them. The CDR3 is 14 amino acids. Here the CDR3 DNA reads TGTGCCTGGAGTGAAGGTTTAACCTTCACTGAAGCTTTCTTT. This codes for CAWSEGLTFTEAFF.

V usage is TRBV12-3 or TRBV12-4 and J usage is TRBJ2-7, with 8 nucleotides matching TRBD2. Losses at the gene ends were 6 bases for V and 2 bases for J; bases not matched to a gene: 6. The CDR3 extends over 14 amino acids. CDR3 DNA: TGTGCCAGCAGGGTAGCGGGGAGAACCTACGAGCAGTACTTC. This encodes CASRVAGRTYEQYF.

This clonotype is medium-sized in the sample. The chain combines TRBV20-1 with TRBJ2-1; possibly TRBD1 or TRBD2 for D (5 bases each). With 6 bases removed from V and 6 bases from J, the gap between germline ends came to 15 bases. Germline V gene sequence: CDR1 DFQATT, CDR2 SNEGSKA (reference sequence). This CDR3 has 13 residues. CDR3: CSAYSGTTNEQFF. The CDR3 DNA sequence: TGCAGTGCGTACTCCGGGACCACCAATGAGCAGTTCTTC.

Concerning this clonotype itself: A far larger clone is off by one base, so a read error is likely. The V gene is TRBV27, the J gene TRBJ1-2; no clear D gene. In germline, CDR1 is MNHEY, CDR2 SMNVEV (reference sequence). Trimming removed 6 bases from V and 6 bases from J, with 14 bases in between. CDR3 length equals 13 residues. CDR3: CASRTPIFDGYTF. The DNA of the CDR3 is TGTGCCAGCAGGACCCCCATCTTCGATGGCTACACCTTC.

This clonotype was counted between two and nine times. The chain joins TRBV24-1 to TRBJ2-2; tentative D call: TRBD2 (5 bases). The V gene lost 9 bases and the J gene lost 6 bases, with 10 bases spanning the gap. Germline V CDR1 and CDR2: KGHDR, SFDVKD. The CDR3 length is 12 residues. The CDR3: CATSRGPGELFF. In DNA, the CDR3 is TGTGCCACCTCACGGGGTCCCGGGGAGCTGTTTTTT.

This clonotype was seen a few times. The chain employs TRBV25-1 and TRBJ2-7, with D perhaps TRBD2 (6 bases). The V end lost 1 base, the J end lost 0 bases, and 7 bases lay between the germline ends. The germline CDR1 and CDR2 sequences are MGHDK and SYGVNS. The CDR3 has 14 residues. In nucleotides, the CDR3 is TGTGCCAGCAGTGAATCCGGGGGCTCCTACGAGCAGTACTTC. Amino acid sequence: CASSESGGSYEQYF.

The CDR3 DNA sequence: TGTGCCATCAGTGAGACGTCAGGGCAGTTTTACACCTTC. Residues: CAISETSGQFYTF. The rearrangement uses TRBV10-3 and TRBJ1-2, with a tentative D call TRBD1 (5 bases). There are 13 residues in the CDR3. V was pared by 2 bases and J by 11 bases, with 15 bases between. From germline, CDR1 is ENHRY and CDR2 SYGVKD.